This record covers a single T cell receptor beta chain. This clonotype has at least ten counts. Its recognized antigen is unknown. There are no base qualities to consult, and no much larger clone falls within one base. Libraries were built with multiplex PCR. The sample was run on an Illumina HiSeq 4000. TCR beta libraries were built with iRepertoire HTBI primers and Arm-PCR amplification of CDR3 regions. Gel purification was performed on PCR products prior to sequencing. The study's own analysis went as follows. A total of under 80 TRBV and some 15 TRBJ segments were identified across samples and were used for gene usage analysis of CDR3 amino acid clonotypes. Filtered high-quality paired reads were merged into contigs using COPE and FqMerger. BLAST was used to align contigs to IMGT TRBV, TRBD and TRBJ reference genes, with CDR3 defined following IMGT. Any clonotype with a frequency above 0.1% was classified as a highly expanded clone. Shannon entropy was used to measure repertoire diversity, and the Gini coefficient was used to measure V-J evenness. A clonotype found in more than one individual was treated as public. TCRdb applied fastp at Q25 and MiXCR to the public reads, then kept only in-frame beta chains. Identical CDR3 protein sequences are pooled into one entry, listed with their most common genes and DNA. The V and J calls come from TCRdb's annotation, not from the publication. The sample data list around 400,000 distinct CDR3 sequences, and around 15% of these were observed just once. About 24% of the sample comes from the top ten.

The sample comes from a study of regulatory T cells in long-lasting Graves disease (dated by TCRdb to the early 2020s). Notes on the research overall: In the newly diagnosed Graves' disease group, patients had been taking antithyroid drugs for less than 3 months. Persistent Graves' disease patients were compared with newly diagnosed Graves' disease patients by peripheral blood TCR sequencing and RNA sequencing. The study was registered as a clinical trial and conducted in China. A total of 33 samples underwent TCR sequencing, from about 13 patients with persistent Graves' disease and approximately 20 patients with newly diagnosed Graves' disease. Study-level results and caveats: More public clonotypes were shared among persistent patients (under 3,000) than among newly diagnosed patients (966). Only peripheral blood was studied, because thyroid tissue, the primary lesion, was inaccessible. Only the TCR beta chain was sequenced and analyzed. Preferential use of TRBV28, TRBJ1-2 and TRBJ2-5 was observed in persistent disease, whereas TRBV20-1 and TRBJ2-1 were favored in newly diagnosed disease. Lower TCR Shannon entropy and fewer highly expanded clones were observed in persistent Graves' disease patients than in newly diagnosed patients, which suggested clonal expansion. The authors acknowledged the small sample size as a limitation that may reduce accuracy.

According to the germline V gene, CDR1 reads SGHRS and CDR2 reads YFSETQ. Clipping removes 6 bases from V and 7 bases from J, with 18 as the unmatched junction base count. From the cysteine through the phenylalanine, the CDR3 covers 17 amino acids. Only CDR3 DNA remains: 51 bases, in frame from the first base. The sample's time point label, in plain terms: newly diagnosed GD, antithyroid drugs for less than 3 months. RNA was extracted from PBMCs in TRIzol for both TCR sequencing and RNA sequencing. The diagnosis of Graves' disease was made according to American Thyroid Association guidelines. Patients for the study were recruited at an endocrinology department in Xi'an, China. Each patient gave approximately 8.8 milliliters of peripheral blood, collected in an EDTA anticoagulant tube. PBMCs were isolated by Ficoll Paque Plus density gradient separation without further T cell sorting. An Agilent 2100 Bioanalyzer and agarose gel were used to check RNA quality, while a NanoDrop 2000 measured RNA concentration.

The V and J genes are TRBV5-1 and TRBJ2-1; TRBD1 lines up with 8 middle nucleotides. Sequencing used peripheral blood mononuclear cells (PBMCs), obtained at new diagnosis, from a patient treated with antithyroid drugs. This TCR was sampled from a female donor with Graves disease. The bases are TGCGCCAGCACCACTAGTGGGGGAGGACAGGGAGATAATGAGCAGTTCTTC. Its translation is CASTTSGGGQGDNEQFF.